The 5 T cell receptor beta chains below come from one sample, sequenced in a study of radiation and T cells in renal cell carcinoma. The time point was: blood 4 weeks post-SBRT, at nephrectomy. The treatment: 15 Gy SBRT to primary tumor, nephrectomy 4 weeks later. This table comes from immunoSEQ multiplex PCR, and its TCRdb copy is limited to in-frame clones, with some not included. This table has under 200,000 clones, 88% appearing once. Source: blood, taken from a patient whose treatment included radiotherapy and nephrectomy. The source is a woman between 50 and 59 years old with renal cell carcinoma.

The gene calls are TRBV15 and TRBJ1-4, with D perhaps matching TRBD1 (5 bases). The CDR3 has 18 residues. Germline CDR1 reads LNHNV; CDR2 reads YYDKDF (reference sequence). The germline V and J ends were trimmed by 5 bases and 0 bases, with 19 bases remaining between them. CDR3 loop: CATSPGGWRVTTNEKLFF. In nucleotides, the CDR3 is TGTGCCACCAGCCCCGGGGGGTGGAGGGTCACAACTAATGAAAAACTGTTTTTT.

A single count supports this clone. The chain is built from TRBV6-6 and TRBJ2-1; 9 nucleotides match TRBD1. The junction had 4 bases not matched to a gene; V was cut back by 4 bases and J by 15 bases. Looked up from germline, CDR1 is MNHNY and CDR2 is SVGAGI (reference sequence). This CDR3 spans 11 amino acids. The CDR3 protein is CASSSGTGLFF. CDR3 DNA sequence: TGTGCCAGCAGTTCCGGGACAGGGCTGTTCTTC.

The rearrangement uses TRBV11-3 and TRBJ1-4; D ambiguous. CDR1 is SGHNT, CDR2 YENEEA, per germline. Trimming cost V 0 bases and J 9 bases, with 5 bases left between them. The CDR3 is made up of 12 amino acids. The DNA of the CDR3 is TGTGCCAGCAGCTTAGACATCCAAAAACTGTTTTTT. Amino acids: CASSLDIQKLFF.

The chain links TRBV5-6 to TRBJ2-5, with D possibly TRBD1 on 5 matching bases. The germline CDR1 and CDR2 sequences are SGHDT and YYEEEE. The V end was cut by 1 base, the J end by 5 bases, with 15 bases between. This CDR3 comprises 15 residues. The CDR3 DNA reads as TGTGCCAGCAGCTTGTTGGGGCAGGGCCGGGAGACCCAGTACTTC. Amino acids: CASSLLGQGRETQYF.

The chain is built from TRBV19 and TRBJ1-4; perhaps TRBD1 as D (6 bases). V lost 4 bases and J 10 bases, leaving 19 bases between the germline ends. Germline lookup yields CDR1 LNHDA and CDR2 SQIVND (reference sequence). This CDR3 has 15 residues. CDR3 loop: CASSSSQQGVGKLFF. The CDR3 DNA is TGTGCCAGTAGTAGCTCGCAACAGGGAGTAGGAAAACTGTTTTTT.